These 21 T cell receptor beta chains came from one sample sequenced in a study of metastatic and nonmetastatic thyroid tumors. No patient had received any treatment before thyroid surgery. TCRdb re-called the PCR reads via MiXCR. The sample has 85,000 to 100,000 clones, about 13% seen once. Material for sequencing was blood. The receptor set was obtained from a female donor with papillary thyroid cancer or a benign thyroid nodule (not recorded which). Some clones in this sample may be carry-over from other donors' samples.

This clone showed up many times. The rearrangement joins TRBV7-9 to TRBJ2-2; 9 nucleotides match TRBD2. CDR1 SEHNR and CDR2 FQNEAQ come from the germline V gene (reference sequence). This CDR3 contains 16 residues. The V gene end was trimmed by 10 bases and the J gene end by 6 bases; junction bases not matched to a gene: 15. CDR3: CAIQDWASGMSGELFF. CDR3 bases: TGTGCCATCCAAGATTGGGCTAGCGGGATGTCCGGGGAGCTGTTTTTT.

This clone has ten or more counts. The chain couples TRBV7-2 to TRBJ2-3; D is possibly TRBD1 (6 bases). The germline V and J ends were trimmed by 8 bases and 5 bases, with 14 bases remaining between them. CDR3 length: 13 amino acids. Looked up from germline, CDR1 is SGHTA and CDR2 is FQGNSA. CDR3 DNA: TGTGCCAGCGGGACAATCGGTGGAGATACGCAGTATTTT. Translating it yields CASGTIGGDTQYF. The whole variable domain, filled in from reference TRBV7-2 and TRBJ2-3, reads GAGVSQSPSNKVTEKGKDVELRCDPISGHTALYWYRQSLGQGLEFLIYFQGNSAPDKSGLPSDRFSAERTGGSVSTLTIQRTQQEDSAVYLCASGTIGGDTQYFGPGTRLTVL.

This clone came up many times. The V call is TRBV7-2, the J call TRBJ2-2, with TRBD1 identical over 8 bases. From germline, CDR1 is SGHTA and CDR2 FQGNSA. The CDR3 length is 18 residues. After removal of 6 bases from V and 0 bases from J, the junction contained 12 bases not matched to a gene. The DNA of the CDR3 is TGTGCCAGCAGGAGAACGGGCAGGGGGCCCCCGAACACCGGGGAGCTGTTTTTT. This translates into CASRRTGRGPPNTGELFF.

This clone has a single count. A much larger clone lies one base from this, so it may be a read error. The V and J genes are TRBV3-1 and TRBJ2-1; D is perhaps TRBD2 (7 bases). The V gene's germline CDR1 is LGHDT and CDR2 YNNKEL (reference sequence). The length of the CDR3 is 15 residues. V lost 4 bases, J lost 5 bases, and 15 bases lay in between. The CDR3 sequence is CASSPPWEGDNEQFF. DNA of the CDR3: TGTGCCAGCAGCCCGCCGTGGGAGGGGGACAATGAGCAGTTCTTC.

This clone was observed at least ten times. The chain is built from TRBV12-3 or TRBV12-4 and TRBJ2-1; a possible D gene is TRBD1 (6 bases). The CDR3 has 13 residues. V was cut by 5 bases and J by 5 bases, with 10 bases left in between. CDR3 in amino acids: CASSLQGHNEQFF. CDR3 nucleotides: TGTGCCAGCAGTCTACAGGGTCACAATGAGCAGTTCTTC.

This clone has ten or more counts. The chain couples TRBV7-3 to TRBJ2-2; 14 bases fit TRBD2. With V trimmed by 5 bases and J by 7 bases, 9 bases remained unmatched. Germline loops: CDR1 SGHTA, CDR2 FQGTGA. This CDR3 is built from 17 residues. The chain's CDR3 is CASSQGLAGAYGGELFF. The CDR3 DNA follows: TGTGCCAGCAGCCAGGGACTAGCGGGAGCGTACGGCGGGGAGCTGTTTTTT.

This clone was observed at least ten times. The chain couples TRBV19 to TRBJ2-3; no clear D gene. The CDR3 loop spans 12 amino acids. Germline-derived CDR1 and CDR2 are LNHDA and SQIVND (reference sequence). V was clipped by 5 bases and J by 4 bases, with 7 bases between them. CDR3: CASSLSADTQYF. The CDR3 bases are TGTGCCAGTAGTTTAAGCGCAGATACGCAGTATTTT.

This clone showed up many times. V gene TRBV10-2 combines with J gene TRBJ1-6, with D possibly matching TRBD1 (6 bases). Trimming took off 6 bases at V and 7 bases at J, with 16 bases between the two ends. Germline V gene lookup returns CDR1 WSHSY and CDR2 SAAADI. This CDR3 spans 15 amino acids. CDR3 residues: CASSRGGPGNSPLHF. CDR3 nucleotide sequence: TGCGCCAGCAGCCGGGGGGGCCCAGGAAATTCACCCCTCCACTTT.

This clone was recorded many times. This sequence joins TRBV5-6 and TRBJ1-6; TRBD1 might be the D (6 bases). This CDR3 has 15 residues. Germline lookup yields CDR1 SGHDT and CDR2 YYEEEE. V lost 1 base and J 8 bases, leaving 13 bases between the germline ends. CDR3 DNA: TGTGCCAGCAGCTTGACCTGGGGGGCTGATTCACCCCTCCACTTT. Protein: CASSLTWGADSPLHF. Variable domain in full (rest from reference TRBV5-6 and TRBJ1-6): DAGVTQSPTHLIKTRGQQVTLRCSPKSGHDTVSWYQQALGQGPQFIFQYYEEEERQRGNFPDRFSGHQFPNYSSELNVNALLLGDSALYLCASSLTWGADSPLHFGNGTRLTVT.

This clone was recorded at least ten times. The limits of the CDR3 on the DNA are not certain, so only TCRdb's listed CDR3 is given. V usage is TRBV6-1 and J usage is TRBJ1-2; the D call in the table, TRBD1, was not verified against the DNA. CDR1 and CDR2 from the germline V gene are MNHNS and SASEGT. The CDR3 is 13 amino acids long, termini counted. The CDR3 sequence is CASSFGTGTTGPF.

This clone was seen at least ten times. This sequence joins TRBV11-1 and TRBJ1-6, with D uncertain. This CDR3 comprises 16 residues. Germline CDR1 is SGHAT and CDR2 is FQDESV (reference sequence). With 9 bases removed from V and 0 bases from J, the gap between germline ends came to 15 bases. The chain's CDR3 is CASRQTADSYNSPLHF. The CDR3 coding sequence is TGTGCCAGTAGGCAGACCGCCGACTCCTATAATTCACCCCTCCACTTT.

This clone was seen at least ten times. The rearrangement joins TRBV2 to TRBJ1-1; no firm D call. Trimming took 4 bases from V and 0 from J, leaving 12 bases between them. The V gene's germline CDR1 is SNHLY and CDR2 FYNNEI. This CDR3 is 15 amino acids long. The CDR3 loop reads CASSAAWAVNTEAFF. The CDR3 DNA reads TGTGCCAGCAGTGCGGCCTGGGCTGTGAACACTGAAGCTTTCTTT.

This clone was detected ten times or more. The chain joins TRBV7-9 to TRBJ2-7, with D tentatively TRBD1 (7 bases). V was trimmed by 3 bases and J by 4 bases, leaving 13 bases between them. The CDR3 has 14 amino acids. Germline V lookup: CDR1 SEHNR, CDR2 FQNEAQ (reference sequence). CDR3 loop: CASSFSGGIYEQYF. The CDR3 DNA is TGTGCCAGCAGCTTTTCAGGGGGGATTTACGAGCAGTACTTC.

There are many counts of this clone. Other DNA sequences from this sample encode an identical CDR3 as well. The chain uses TRBV25-1 and TRBJ1-2; D call uncertain. V lost 6 bases and J lost 8, with 13 bases in between. The CDR3 totals 12 residues. Germline loops: CDR1 MGHDK, CDR2 SYGVNS. CDR3 sequence reads: CASSEPVGGYTF. The DNA for the CDR3 is TGTGCCAGCAGCGAACCGGTGGGCGGCTACACCTTC.

With respect to this clone: A much bigger clone sits one base away, suggesting this may be a read error. The final CDR3 position lacks the conserved phenylalanine or tryptophan, pointing to a likely read error. V is TRBV6-2 or TRBV6-3 and J is TRBJ2-2; 7 bases agree with TRBD1. Trimming took 6 bases from V and 4 from J; bases not matched to a gene: 8. This CDR3 spans 15 amino acids. CDR1 is MNHEY, CDR2 SVGEGT, per germline. CDR3 in DNA: TGTGCCAGCAGCGGAATCGACAGGGTCACCGGGGAGCTGTTTTCT. This encodes CASSGIDRVTGELFS.

In its sample, this clone was seen a few times. A much larger clone differs by one base, so this may be a read error. Other DNA sequences in the same sample also yield this CDR3. The rearrangement uses TRBV6-1 and TRBJ2-1; 7 positions match TRBD1. The CDR3 consists of 14 residues. Germline assignment: CDR1 MNHNS and CDR2 SASEGT. The V gene end was trimmed by 6 bases and the J gene end by 2 bases; junction bases not matched to a gene: 4. CDR3 nucleotide sequence: TGTGCCAGCAGCAGACAGGGAACCTACAATGAGCAGTTCTTC. Protein product: CASSRQGTYNEQFF.

This clone has only one observation. A much larger clone sits a single nucleotide away, making a read error possible. Other nucleotide sequences in the sample specify the same CDR3. The genes are TRBV5-1 and TRBJ2-5; D ambiguous. From germline, CDR1 is SGHRS and CDR2 YFSETQ. This CDR3 has 14 residues. CDR3 in amino acids: CASSLYQPQETQYF. The CDR3, as DNA: TGCGCCAGCAGCTTGTACCAGCCCCAAGAGACACAGTACTTC.

This clone was seen a few times. A read error may account for a junction end that differs from germline. J is TRBJ1-1 and V is TRBV6-1, with 8 bases identical to TRBD1. This CDR3 spans 12 amino acids. Germline V gene data show CDR1 as MNHNS and CDR2 as SASEGT. The CDR3 loop is CASSGTGPESFF. The CDR3 DNA follows: TGTGCCAGCAGCGGGACAGGTCCTGAATCTTTCTTT.

Many counts were recorded for this clone. This rearrangement joins TRBV19 to TRBJ2-5; D uncertain. Germline CDR1 and CDR2: LNHDA and SQIVND (reference sequence). Trimming removed 1 base at V and 2 bases at J, with 2 bases between. This CDR3 has 12 residues. CDR3: CASSIGQETQYF. For the CDR3, the DNA is TGTGCCAGTAGTATAGGGCAAGAGACCCAGTACTTC.

This clone was counted many times. J is TRBJ2-5 and V is TRBV10-3; 8 bases match TRBD1. The CDR3 consists of 13 residues. The ends lost 6 bases at V and 4 bases at J; junction bases unmatched: 4. Germline-derived CDR1 and CDR2 are ENHRY and SYGVKD. CDR3 sequence (DNA): TGTGCCATCAGGGAGACAGGGGCAGAGACCCAGTACTTC. Amino acid sequence: CAIRETGAETQYF.

The table lists this clone with many counts. The chain couples TRBV19 to TRBJ2-7; the D gene is possibly TRBD2 (5 bases). The CDR3 loop spans 13 amino acids. V lost 5 bases and J lost 1, with 9 bases in between. Per the germline V gene, CDR1 is LNHDA and CDR2 is SQIVND (reference sequence). CDR3 coding DNA: TGTGCCAGTAGTTTCGGCGGGTCCTACGAGCAGTACTTC. Its protein is CASSFGGSYEQYF.